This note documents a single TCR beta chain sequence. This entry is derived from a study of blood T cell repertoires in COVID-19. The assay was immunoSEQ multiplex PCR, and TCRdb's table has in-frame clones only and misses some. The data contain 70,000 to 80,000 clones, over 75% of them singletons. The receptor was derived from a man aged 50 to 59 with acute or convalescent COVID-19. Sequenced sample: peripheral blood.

CDR3 nucleotides: TGTGCCAGCAGTGAGGGCAGGGTAGAAGAAAAACTGTTTTTT. It yields the protein CASSEGRVEEKLFF. The chain has TRBV2 and TRBJ1-4; possibly TRBD1 for D (5 bases). Per the germline V gene, CDR1 is SNHLY and CDR2 is FYNNEI. Deletions cut 3 bases from V and 8 bases from J, with 13 bases between. The CDR3 contains 14 residues.